The text below deals with one T cell receptor beta chain. It lacks a known antigen. No much larger clone is present one base from it, and per-base qualities are unavailable. The treatment or condition label for this specimen denotes: oral pan-JAK inhibitor, 5-10 mg twice daily. Lesional scalp punch biopsies and peripheral blood were collected from alopecia areata patients. PBMCs were isolated by density centrifugation and stained for CD3, CD4 and CD8, after which CD4+ and CD8+ T cells were sorted on a FACSAria. Libraries were prepared through the immunoSEQ multiplex PCR assay. RNA was extracted from all samples and reverse transcribed into cDNA, which served as template for TCR sequencing. SuperScript III was used to make first-strand cDNA, primed with a 2:1 mix of oligo-dT and random hexamers. A synthetic immune receptor repertoire was used to measure amplification bias, and any remaining bias was corrected computationally. As for the authors' bioinformatics: Raw reads were preprocessed to remove errors, and CDR3 was defined according to IMGT conventions as the region from the conserved cysteine to phenylalanine. Clonality was computed by normalizing Shannon entropy by log2 of the number of productive unique TCRs and subtracting the result from 1. Whether scalp clones were CD4 or CD8 was inferred by matching scalp TCRbeta sequences against CD4 and CD8 repertoires sorted from blood. The table was pulled from immuneACCESS by TCRdb, which kept in-frame rearrangements only. Such tables lose some clones; where checked, under half of the loss comes from unresolved V genes, and the rest has no known cause. V and J calls and clone size are those listed in that table; D and trimming were worked out from the DNA. The table for this sample lists about 270,000 clones; around 64% of them were counted only once. Of the sample, 0.75% to 0.95% is held by the ten largest clones.

This entry comes from a study of CD8+ T cells in alopecia areata (dated by TCRdb to the late 2010s). Some background on the complete study: Treated patients were enrolled in an open-label pilot trial of oral tofacitinib, 5 to 10 mg twice daily, for moderate-to-severe alopecia areata. The SALT score, which quantifies the percentage of affected scalp surface area, was used to measure disease severity in treated patients. In both human patients and the C3H/HeJ mouse model, the study applied high-throughput TCRbeta sequencing to look at T cell clonal expansion in alopecia areata. Clonality in the scalp was compared among normal scalp (n=4), patchy alopecia areata scalp (n=8), and alopecia totalis/universalis scalp (n=8). Human TCRbeta sequencing covered scalp tissue and sorted CD4+ and CD8+ peripheral blood T cells from patchy and totalis/universalis alopecia areata patients and healthy controls. Patients stayed on tofacitinib for 6 to 18 months and then had 6 months of follow-up off drug so that delayed response and recurrence could be assessed. Biopsies were taken from tofacitinib-treated patients at baseline and at 4 and 24 weeks of treatment, and a later scalp biopsy was taken in several of the tofacitinib-treated patients. immunoSEQ multiplex PCR using 35 Vbeta forward primers and 13 Jbeta reverse primers was used to amplify TCRbeta CDR3 regions. RNA came from the PAXgene miRNA kit for fixed scalp, the miRNeasy kit for PBMCs, and the RNeasy kit for mouse skin. What the study reported, not specific to this receptor: Shared TCR sequences between patients were less evident than in mice, which may be partly attributable to HLA diversity in the patient population. Tofacitinib significantly lowered scalp clonality and the number of expanded CD8+ clones among the top 100 scalp clones. Unlike mouse skin, where gammadelta T cells dominate, normal human skin contains resident alphabeta T cells that get sequenced too, which complicates analysis of the scalp TCR repertoire. Many expanded lesional clones were found to persist in scalp and blood during tofacitinib treatment, and relapse after treatment cessation may be partly explained by this persistence. Compared with normal scalp, lesional scalp had higher clonality and more expanded CD8+ clones, particularly in alopecia totalis/universalis, a pattern that suggests antigenic drive. The treated cohort was small, with a single nonresponder, so links between baseline CD8+ expansion and response need larger studies.

V is cut back by 5 bases and J by 4 bases, with 10 bases in the junction unmatched. Via the germline V gene, CDR1 is SGHRS and CDR2 YFSETQ. Reading from cysteine to phenylalanine, the CDR3 counts 16 amino acids. CDR3 DNA only is kept here, 48 bases in frame from base 1. The origin of this receptor is a human donor with alopecia areata. The chain joins TRBV5-1 to TRBJ2-5, with TRBD1 identical over 11 junction bases. The specimen was CD4+ T cells sorted from blood, collected at week 52, from a patient treated with tofacitinib. CDR3 sequence: CASRPDPGTGGETQYF. The sequenced DNA: TGCGCCAGCAGACCCGATCCCGGGACAGGGGGAGAGACCCAGTACTTC.